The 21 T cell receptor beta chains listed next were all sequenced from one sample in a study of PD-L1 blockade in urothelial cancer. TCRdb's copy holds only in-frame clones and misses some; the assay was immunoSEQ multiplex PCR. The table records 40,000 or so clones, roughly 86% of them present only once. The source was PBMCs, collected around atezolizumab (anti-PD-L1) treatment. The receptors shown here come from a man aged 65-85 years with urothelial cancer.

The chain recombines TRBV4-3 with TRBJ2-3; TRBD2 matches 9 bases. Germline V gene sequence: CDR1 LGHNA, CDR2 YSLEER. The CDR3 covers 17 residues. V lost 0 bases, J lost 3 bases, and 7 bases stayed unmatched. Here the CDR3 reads CASSQDPASGETDTQYF. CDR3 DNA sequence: TGCGCCAGCAGCCAAGATCCGGCTAGCGGGGAAACAGATACGCAGTATTTT.

CDR3 coding DNA: TGTGCCAGCAGCCCGGGGGGGTTGAGGGCAGATACGCAGTATTTT. Its translation is CASSPGGLRADTQYF. The rearrangement uses TRBV7-2 and TRBJ2-3; 8 bases align to TRBD2. This CDR3 contains 15 residues. The germline gives CDR1 SGHTA, CDR2 FQGNSA. Losses at the gene ends were 5 bases for V and 4 bases for J; bases not matched to a gene: 8.

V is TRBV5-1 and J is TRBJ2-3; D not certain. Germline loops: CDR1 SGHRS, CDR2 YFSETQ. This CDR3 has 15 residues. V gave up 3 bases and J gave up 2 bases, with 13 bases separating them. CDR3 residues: CASSSSALFTDTQYF. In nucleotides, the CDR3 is TGCGCCAGCAGCTCCTCCGCCCTATTCACAGATACGCAGTATTTT.

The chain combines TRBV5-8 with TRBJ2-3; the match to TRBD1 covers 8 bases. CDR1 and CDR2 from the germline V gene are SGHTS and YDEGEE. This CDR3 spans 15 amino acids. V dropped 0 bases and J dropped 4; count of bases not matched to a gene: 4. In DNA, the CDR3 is TGTGCCAGCAGCTTGGGGACAGGGAATTCAGATACGCAGTATTTT. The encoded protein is CASSLGTGNSDTQYF.

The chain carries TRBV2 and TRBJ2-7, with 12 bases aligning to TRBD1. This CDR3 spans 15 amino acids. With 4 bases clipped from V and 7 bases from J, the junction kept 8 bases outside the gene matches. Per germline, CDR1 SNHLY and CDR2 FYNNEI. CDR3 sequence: CASSATGTGGREQYF. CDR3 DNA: TGTGCCAGCAGTGCAACCGGGACAGGGGGCAGGGAGCAGTACTTC. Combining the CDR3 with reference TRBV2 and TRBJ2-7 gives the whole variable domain EPEVTQTPSHQVTQMGQEVILRCVPISNHLYFYWYRQILGQKVEFLVSFYNNEISEKSEIFDDQFSVERPDGSNFTLKIRSTKLEDSAMYFCASSATGTGGREQYFGPGTRLTVT.

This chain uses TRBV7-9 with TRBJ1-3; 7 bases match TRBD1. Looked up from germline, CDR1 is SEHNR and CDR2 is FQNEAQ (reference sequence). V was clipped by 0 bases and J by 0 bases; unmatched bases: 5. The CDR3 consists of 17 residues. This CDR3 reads CASSLAQDRISGNTIYF. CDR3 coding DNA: TGTGCCAGCAGCTTAGCTCAGGACAGGATCTCTGGAAACACCATATATTTT.

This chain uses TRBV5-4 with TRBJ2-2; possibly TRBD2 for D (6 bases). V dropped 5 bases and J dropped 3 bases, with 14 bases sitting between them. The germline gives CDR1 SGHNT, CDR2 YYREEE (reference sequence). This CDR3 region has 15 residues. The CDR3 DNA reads TGTGCCAGCAGGGACCGGGACTTATACACCGGGGAGCTGTTTTTT. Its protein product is CASRDRDLYTGELFF. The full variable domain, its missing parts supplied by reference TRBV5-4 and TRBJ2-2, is ETGVTQSPTHLIKTRGQQVTLRCSSQSGHNTVSWYQQALGQGPQFIFQYYREEENGRGNFPPRFSGLQFPNYSSELNVNALELDDSALYLCASRDRDLYTGELFFGEGSRLTVL.

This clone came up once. This chain's CDR3 is CASSSALGLAGGEQFF. Here the CDR3 DNA reads TGTGCCAGCAGTTCTGCCCTGGGACTAGCGGGAGGTGAGCAGTTCTTC. The rearrangement links TRBV27 to TRBJ2-1; 15 bases agree with TRBD2. Germline trimming cut 4 bases from V and 9 bases from J; bases unmatched to any gene: 7. Germline V gene sequence: CDR1 MNHEY, CDR2 SMNVEV (reference sequence). This CDR3 region has 16 residues.

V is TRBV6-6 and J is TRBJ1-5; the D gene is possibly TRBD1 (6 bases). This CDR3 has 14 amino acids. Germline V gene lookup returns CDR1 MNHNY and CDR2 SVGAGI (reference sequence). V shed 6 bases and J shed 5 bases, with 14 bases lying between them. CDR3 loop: CASSPRGGYQPQHF. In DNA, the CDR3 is TGTGCCAGCAGCCCTAGGGGGGGATATCAGCCCCAGCATTTT.

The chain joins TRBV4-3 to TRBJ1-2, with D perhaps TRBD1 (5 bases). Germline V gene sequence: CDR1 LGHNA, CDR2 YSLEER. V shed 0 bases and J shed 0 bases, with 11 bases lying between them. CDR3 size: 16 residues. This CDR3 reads CASSQDLDSSNYGYTF. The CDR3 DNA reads TGCGCCAGCAGCCAAGATCTCGACAGTTCTAACTATGGCTACACCTTC.

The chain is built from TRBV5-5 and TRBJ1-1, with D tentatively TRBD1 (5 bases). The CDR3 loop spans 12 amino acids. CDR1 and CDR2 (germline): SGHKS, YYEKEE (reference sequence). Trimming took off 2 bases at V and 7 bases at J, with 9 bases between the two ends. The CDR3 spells CASSFVGGEAFF. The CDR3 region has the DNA TGTGCCAGCAGCTTCGTCGGGGGTGAAGCTTTCTTT.

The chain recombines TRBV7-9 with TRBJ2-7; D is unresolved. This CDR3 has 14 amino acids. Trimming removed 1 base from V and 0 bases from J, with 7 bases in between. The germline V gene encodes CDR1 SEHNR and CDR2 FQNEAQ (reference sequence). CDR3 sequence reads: CASSLGASSYEQYF. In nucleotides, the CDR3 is TGTGCCAGCAGCTTAGGGGCCTCCTCCTACGAGCAGTACTTC.

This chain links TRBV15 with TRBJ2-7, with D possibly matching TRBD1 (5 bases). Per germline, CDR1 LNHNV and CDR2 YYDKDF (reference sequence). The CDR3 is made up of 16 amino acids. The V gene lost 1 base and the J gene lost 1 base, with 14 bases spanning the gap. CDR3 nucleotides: TGTGCCACCAGCAGAGTTTTAGACAGCCGATCCTACGAGCAGTACTTC. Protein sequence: CATSRVLDSRSYEQYF.

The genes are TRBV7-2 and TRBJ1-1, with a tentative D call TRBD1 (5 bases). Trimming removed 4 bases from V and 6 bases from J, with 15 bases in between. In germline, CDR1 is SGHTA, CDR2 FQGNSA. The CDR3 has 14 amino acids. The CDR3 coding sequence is TGTGCCAGCAGCTGGGGGGGGGAGGTGGCTGAAGCTTTCTTT. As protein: CASSWGGEVAEAFF.

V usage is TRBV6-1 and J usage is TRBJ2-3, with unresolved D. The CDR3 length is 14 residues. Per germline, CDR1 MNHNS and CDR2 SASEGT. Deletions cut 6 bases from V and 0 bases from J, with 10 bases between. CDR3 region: CASRPHTSTDTQYF. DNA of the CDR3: TGTGCCAGCAGGCCCCACACCAGCACAGATACGCAGTATTTT.

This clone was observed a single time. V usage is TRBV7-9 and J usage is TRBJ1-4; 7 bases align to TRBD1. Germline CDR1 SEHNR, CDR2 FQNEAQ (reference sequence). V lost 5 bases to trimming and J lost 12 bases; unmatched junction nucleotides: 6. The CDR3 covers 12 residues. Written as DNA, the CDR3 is TGTGCCAGCAGCCAGGGGCAGGGGGAACTGTTTTTT. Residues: CASSQGQGELFF.

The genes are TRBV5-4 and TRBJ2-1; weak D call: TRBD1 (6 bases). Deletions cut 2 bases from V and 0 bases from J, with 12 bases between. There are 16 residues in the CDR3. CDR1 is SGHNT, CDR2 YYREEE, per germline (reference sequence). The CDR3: CASSLGQTSSYNEQFF. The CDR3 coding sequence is TGTGCCAGCAGCTTAGGACAGACCAGCTCCTACAATGAGCAGTTCTTC. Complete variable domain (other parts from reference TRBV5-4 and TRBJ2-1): ETGVTQSPTHLIKTRGQQVTLRCSSQSGHNTVSWYQQALGQGPQFIFQYYREEENGRGNFPPRFSGLQFPNYSSELNVNALELDDSALYLCASSLGQTSSYNEQFFGPGTRLTVL.

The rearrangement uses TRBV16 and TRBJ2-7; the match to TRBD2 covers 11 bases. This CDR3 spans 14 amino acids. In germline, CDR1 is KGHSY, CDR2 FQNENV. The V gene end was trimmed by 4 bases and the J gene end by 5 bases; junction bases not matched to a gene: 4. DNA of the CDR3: TGTGCCAGCAGCCGCGAGGGACTAGCGGACGAGCAGTACTTC. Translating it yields CASSREGLADEQYF.

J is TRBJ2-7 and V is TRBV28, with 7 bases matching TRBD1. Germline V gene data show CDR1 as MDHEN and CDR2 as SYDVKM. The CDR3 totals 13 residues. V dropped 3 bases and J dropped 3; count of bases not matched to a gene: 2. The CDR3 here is CASSFGDSYEQYF. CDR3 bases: TGTGCCAGCAGTTTTGGGGACAGCTACGAGCAGTACTTC. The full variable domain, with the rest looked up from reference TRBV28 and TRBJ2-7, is DVKVTQSSRYLVKRTGEKVFLECVQDMDHENMFWYRQDPGLGLRLIYFSYDVKMKEKGDIPEGYSVSREKKERFSLILESASTNQTSMYLCASSFGDSYEQYFGPGTRLTVT.

The CDR3 bases are TGCGCCAGCAGCCAAGGGCCCACTAACTCCTACGAGCAGTACTTC. This translates into CASSQGPTNSYEQYF. The rearrangement uses TRBV4-1 and TRBJ2-7; D ambiguous. Germline lookup yields CDR1 MGHRA and CDR2 YSYEKL. Trimming shortened V by 1 base and J by 0 bases, and 10 bases separated the two germline ends. This CDR3 region has 15 residues.

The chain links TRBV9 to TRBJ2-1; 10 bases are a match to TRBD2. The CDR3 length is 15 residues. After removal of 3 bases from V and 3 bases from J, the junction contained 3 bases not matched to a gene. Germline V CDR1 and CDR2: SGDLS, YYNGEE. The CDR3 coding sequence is TGTGCCAGCAGCGAGGGACTAGCGCACTACAATGAGCAGTTCTTC. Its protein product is CASSEGLAHYNEQFF.